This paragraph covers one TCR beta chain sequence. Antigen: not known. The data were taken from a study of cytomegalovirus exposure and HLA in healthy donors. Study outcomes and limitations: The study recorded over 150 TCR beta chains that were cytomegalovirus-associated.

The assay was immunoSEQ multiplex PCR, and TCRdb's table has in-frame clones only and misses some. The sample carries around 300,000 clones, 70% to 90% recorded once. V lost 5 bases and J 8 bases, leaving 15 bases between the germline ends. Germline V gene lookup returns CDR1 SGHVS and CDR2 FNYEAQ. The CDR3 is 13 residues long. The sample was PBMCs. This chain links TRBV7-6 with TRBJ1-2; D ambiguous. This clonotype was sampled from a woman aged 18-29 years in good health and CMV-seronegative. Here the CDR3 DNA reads TGTGCCAGCAGCGCTGTAGGAGGAAACGGCTACACCTTC. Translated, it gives CASSAVGGNGYTF.